The 27 T cell receptor beta chains below were found in one sample sequenced in a study of T cells after yellow fever vaccination. Via MiXCR, TCRdb re-called the 5' RACE reads, giving one row per CDR3 protein. The table records 50,000 to 60,000 distinct CDR3 sequences, around 5.4% of them present only once. The specimen was PBMCs, either bulk or a sorted T-cell subset (CD4+, CD8+, memory, or dextramer-sorted; not recorded which), collected on the day of the yellow fever booster vaccination. All receptors derive from a man younger than 35 who received the YFV17D yellow fever vaccine.

This clonotype was detected many times. The chain has TRBV29-1 and TRBJ2-2; 12 positions agree with TRBD2. V trimming: 2 bases; J trimming: 2 bases; junction bases outside the gene matches: 3. Germline-derived CDR1 and CDR2 are SQVTM and ANQGSEA. The CDR3 sequence is 16 residues long. The CDR3 DNA follows: TGCAGCGTTGAAACTAGCGGGGGGTCTAACACCGGGGAGCTGTTTTTT. Translated: CSVETSGGSNTGELFF.

This clonotype showed up many times. The chain has TRBV6-5 and TRBJ2-6, with D perhaps given as TRBD1 or TRBD2 (5 bases each). CDR3 size: 15 residues. Trimming shortened V by 2 bases and J by 4 bases, and 9 bases separated the two germline ends. Germline V gives CDR1 MNHEY, CDR2 SVGAGI. As DNA, the CDR3 is TGTGCCAGCAGTTACGAGGGGCCCGGGGCCAACGTCCTGACTTTC. Translated: CASSYEGPGANVLTF.

This clonotype has a count of ten or more. V is TRBV30 and J is TRBJ2-7; D call uncertain. V was cut by 6 bases and J by 3 bases, with 6 bases left in between. The CDR3 is made up of 10 amino acids. Germline values: CDR1 GTSNPN, CDR2 SVGIG (reference sequence). In DNA, the CDR3 is TGTGCCTGTGGCGGCTACGAGCAGTACTTC. Protein sequence: CACGGYEQYF.

This clonotype was detected many times. The V gene is TRBV5-1, the J gene TRBJ1-4; 9 positions match TRBD1. Looked up from germline, CDR1 is SGHRS and CDR2 is YFSETQ. The trim removed 0 bases at V and 8 bases at J, leaving 2 bases unmatched. This CDR3 comprises 14 residues. CDR3 region: CASSLDGTGEKLFF. As DNA, the CDR3 is TGCGCCAGCAGCTTGGATGGGACAGGGGAAAAACTGTTTTTT.

This clonotype was found once. This sequence joins TRBV13 and TRBJ1-1; D perhaps matches TRBD1 (5 bases). The germline V gene encodes CDR1 PRHDT and CDR2 FYEKMQ (reference sequence). This CDR3 has 18 residues. With 4 bases removed from V and 2 bases from J, the gap between germline ends came to 23 bases. DNA for the CDR3: TGTGCCAGCAGCTCCAGCCCCTTCCGGGACGCCACTAACACTGAAGCTTTCTTT. Its protein is CASSSSPFRDATNTEAFF.

This clonotype was picked up many times. J is TRBJ1-6 and V is TRBV5-6, with D unresolved. Germline V gene data show CDR1 as SGHDT and CDR2 as YYEEEE. Trimming left V 0 bases short and J 5 bases short, with 9 bases between. The CDR3 covers 15 residues. The CDR3 is CASSLGTGDNSPLHF. DNA for the CDR3: TGTGCCAGCAGCTTGGGGACTGGCGATAATTCACCCCTCCACTTT.

The chain uses TRBV25-1 and TRBJ2-3; 7 bases map to TRBD2. CDR3 size: 15 residues. Germline CDR1 is MGHDK and CDR2 is SYGVNS. V lost 1 base, J lost 4 bases, and 5 bases stayed unmatched. CDR3 loop: CASSEWGEGSDTQYF. CDR3 nucleotide sequence: TGTGCCAGCAGTGAATGGGGGGAGGGTTCAGATACGCAGTATTTT.

In this sample, this clonotype turned up many times. This CDR3 is CAWDREDTIYF. CDR3 DNA sequence: TGTGCCTGGGACAGGGAGGACACCATATATTTT. The chain couples TRBV30 to TRBJ1-3; TRBD1 matches at 7 bases. The CDR3 covers 11 residues. Germline V gene data show CDR1 as GTSNPN and CDR2 as SVGIG (reference sequence). The V gene end was trimmed by 5 bases and the J gene end by 8 bases; junction bases not matched to a gene: 3.

This clonotype was counted a few times. The V gene is TRBV6-5, the J gene TRBJ2-2; a possible D gene is TRBD2 (6 bases). The germline CDR1 and CDR2 sequences are MNHEY and SVGAGI. CDR3 length: 14 amino acids. Trimming took off 8 bases at V and 7 bases at J, with 17 bases between the two ends. CDR3 residues: CASRGGAQGGELFF. The CDR3, as DNA: TGTGCCAGCCGCGGCGGGGCCCAGGGCGGGGAGCTGTTTTTT.

This clonotype has a handful of counts. The V call is TRBV6-5, the J call TRBJ1-2; TRBD1 matches at 8 bases. The junction had 6 bases not matched to a gene; V was cut back by 5 bases and J by 4 bases. The CDR3 is 14 residues long. CDR1 is MNHEY, CDR2 SVGAGI, per germline. The CDR3 reads CASSTAGGGYGYTF. For the CDR3, the DNA is TGTGCCAGCAGTACAGCAGGGGGCGGCTATGGCTACACCTTC.

This clonotype was counted at least ten times. V usage is TRBV2 and J usage is TRBJ2-7, with TRBD1 matching 7 bases. This CDR3 spans 15 amino acids. Per germline, CDR1 SNHLY and CDR2 FYNNEI. J gave up 1 base and V 6 bases, and 9 bases lay outside the gene matches. In DNA, the CDR3 is TGTGCCAGCAGAGCGCCGGGACAGATTTCCTACGAGCAGTACTTC. Protein sequence: CASRAPGQISYEQYF.

This chain links TRBV11-1 with TRBJ1-2, with 9 nucleotides matching TRBD1. This CDR3 region has 17 residues. Germline V gene lookup returns CDR1 SGHAT and CDR2 FQDESV (reference sequence). Losses at the gene ends were 5 bases for V and 0 bases for J; bases not matched to a gene: 10. Written as DNA, the CDR3 is TGTGCCAGCAGCCTCGGGACAGGGAGTCTGGCTAACTATGGCTACACCTTC. The encoded protein is CASSLGTGSLANYGYTF.

V usage is TRBV5-1 and J usage is TRBJ2-5; D is unclear. This CDR3 is 15 amino acids long. With 5 bases removed from V and 0 bases from J, the gap between germline ends came to 14 bases. The germline V gene has CDR1 SGHRS and CDR2 YFSETQ. The CDR3 spells CASRSVSADQETQYF. The CDR3, as DNA: TGCGCCAGCAGGAGTGTCAGCGCCGACCAAGAGACCCAGTACTTC.

This clonotype came up many times. The V gene is TRBV6-5, the J gene TRBJ1-3, with no clear D. The V end was cut by 6 bases, the J end by 0 bases, with 12 bases between. The CDR3 is 15 residues long. Germline-derived CDR1 and CDR2 are MNHEY and SVGAGI. The CDR3 DNA reads TGTGCCAGCAGACGAAGTAAAGCCTCTGGAAACACCATATATTTT. This encodes CASRRSKASGNTIYF.

This clonotype was picked up many times. V and J are TRBV5-1 and TRBJ2-7; 7 bases match TRBD1. Germline V gene data show CDR1 as SGHRS and CDR2 as YFSETQ. There are 12 residues in the CDR3. The V segment lost 2 bases and the J segment 6 bases; nucleotides outside the gene matches: 2. CDR3 DNA: TGCGCCAGCAGCTTAGCAGGGGGCGAGCAGTACTTC. It translates to CASSLAGGEQYF.

Only a few counts were recorded for this clonotype. The rearrangement links TRBV14 to TRBJ2-1; no definite D call. Deletions cut 0 bases from V and 7 bases from J, with 13 bases between. The CDR3 is made up of 15 amino acids. Germline V gives CDR1 SGHDN, CDR2 FVKESK. CDR3 loop: CASSQDLFPRNEQFF. The CDR3 DNA reads TGTGCCAGCAGCCAAGATCTGTTTCCTCGGAATGAGCAGTTCTTC.

The CDR3 DNA follows: TGTGCCAGCAGCTCTGGGGGGGGTGATCGCTACACCTTC. The encoded protein is CASSSGGGDRYTF. J is TRBJ1-2 and V is TRBV5-6, with D perhaps TRBD1 (5 bases). Germline CDR1 and CDR2: SGHDT and YYEEEE. The V end lost 3 bases, the J end lost 9 bases, and 15 bases lay between the germline ends. This CDR3 spans 13 amino acids.

This chain connects TRBV6-2 or TRBV6-3 to TRBJ1-5; the D is unclear. CDR3 length: 16 residues. V was clipped by 5 bases and J by 0 bases, with 14 bases between them. Germline V gives CDR1 MNHEY, CDR2 SVGEGT. Here the CDR3 DNA reads TGTGCCAGCAGTACCGACGGATGGGTTAGCAATCAGCCCCAGCATTTT. Translating gives CASSTDGWVSNQPQHF.

The chain recombines TRBV4-2 with TRBJ1-4; 8 bases map to TRBD1. The CDR3 extends over 15 amino acids. Trimming at V came to 4 bases and at J to 8 bases, leaving 9 bases not matched to a gene. The germline gives CDR1 LGHNA, CDR2 YNFKEQ. The CDR3 region is CASSPDRAQREKLFF. In DNA form, the CDR3 reads TGTGCCAGCAGCCCGGACAGGGCCCAGAGGGAAAAACTGTTTTTT.

This clonotype was recorded at least ten times. The rearrangement joins TRBV10-3 to TRBJ1-6, with TRBD1 matching 7 bases. The germline V gene encodes CDR1 ENHRY and CDR2 SYGVKD. The CDR3 contains 15 residues. The ends lost 3 bases at V and 10 bases at J; junction bases unmatched: 9. The CDR3 protein is CAISDYRGGRSPLHF. The CDR3 DNA is TGTGCCATCAGTGATTACAGGGGAGGGAGGTCACCCCTCCACTTT.

About this clonotype: The final CDR3 position lacks the conserved phenylalanine or tryptophan, pointing to a likely read error. J is TRBJ2-7 and V is TRBV12-3 or TRBV12-4, with 7 positions matching TRBD2. There are 15 residues in the CDR3. Losses at the gene ends were 4 bases for V and 4 bases for J; bases not matched to a gene: 10. The CDR3 spells CASSSPGRGLYEQYL. DNA for the CDR3: TGTGCCAGCAGTTCCCCGGGGAGGGGCCTATACGAGCAGTACCTC.

The V gene is TRBV28, the J gene TRBJ1-6; D remains unclear. Trimming pared 1 base from V and 0 bases from J, leaving 7 bases between. The CDR3 spans 16 residues. CDR1 and CDR2 (germline): MDHEN, SYDVKM. The CDR3 coding sequence is TGTGCCAGCAGTTTATCGGGGAGCTCCTATAATTCACCCCTCCACTTT. Its protein is CASSLSGSSYNSPLHF.

J is TRBJ1-1 and V is TRBV12-5; no definite D call. The germline gives CDR1 LGHNT, CDR2 FRNRAP. V was clipped by 7 bases and J by 3 bases, with 12 bases between them. There are 13 residues in the CDR3. CDR3 loop: CASVPRRDTEAFF. In nucleotides, the CDR3 is TGTGCTAGTGTCCCGCGGCGGGACACTGAAGCTTTCTTT.

This clonotype appeared many times. The chain uses TRBV4-3 and TRBJ2-6; D might be TRBD2 (5 bases). Germline assignment: CDR1 LGHNA and CDR2 YSLEER. The ends were cut back, 4 bases at V and 1 base at J, with 14 bases in the middle. This CDR3 has 17 amino acids. The CDR3 bases are TGCGCCAGCAGCCGCCGGACTTTCTATTCTGGGGCCAACGTCCTGACTTTC. Its protein is CASSRRTFYSGANVLTF.

This clonotype has a count of ten or more. The rearrangement links TRBV6-5 to TRBJ2-1, with TRBD2 matching over 9 bases. V lost 6 bases, J lost 8 bases, and 11 bases stayed unmatched. The germline V gene encodes CDR1 MNHEY and CDR2 SVGAGI. The CDR3 extends over 15 amino acids. The CDR3 nucleotides are TGTGCCAGCAGGTTTAGCGGGGGCACATTAGATGAGCAGTTCTTC. As protein: CASRFSGGTLDEQFF.

This clonotype has a count of ten or more. The chain recombines TRBV7-3 with TRBJ2-1; D is undetermined. The CDR3 is made up of 12 amino acids. The germline gives CDR1 SGHTA, CDR2 FQGTGA. With 4 bases removed from V and 6 bases from J, the gap between germline ends came to 7 bases. For the CDR3, the DNA is TGTGCCAGCAGCTCGGACGGCAATGAGCAGTTCTTC. Protein product: CASSSDGNEQFF.

The sample holds a few counts of this clonotype. V and J are TRBV6-5 and TRBJ2-3; D possibly corresponds to TRBD2 (7 bases). The V gene's germline CDR1 is MNHEY and CDR2 SVGAGI. The CDR3 sequence is 14 residues long. Trimming took 2 bases from V and 2 from J, leaving 8 bases between them. CDR3 nucleotides: TGTGCCAGCAGTTACGGGGGGGCCACAGATACGCAGTATTTT. Residues: CASSYGGATDTQYF.